These 31 T cell receptor beta chains were all obtained from the same sample, sequenced in a study of T cells after yellow fever vaccination (dated by TCRdb to between 2018 and 2020). The sample's treatment or condition, from its label and the paper: live attenuated yellow fever vaccine strain. Libraries were built with 5' RACE. The sequencer listed for this sample is Illumina HiSeq 2500. Clones were called with MiXCR by TCRdb after fastp trimmed the public reads at Q25, and only in-frame beta chains were retained. Rows are unified per CDR3 protein, each entry keeping the most common DNA and genes. This sample has 20,000 to 25,000 distinct CDR3 sequences in its table, and around 3.4% of those were observed once. 0.8% to 1% of the sample is taken by the ten largest. The sample here was PBMCs, either bulk or a sorted T-cell subset (CD4+, CD8+, memory, or dextramer-sorted; not recorded which), taken more than 40 days after the first yellow fever vaccination. The receptor source for this set is a man between 18 and 35 years old who received the YFV17D yellow fever vaccine.

This clonotype was picked up many times. This chain connects TRBV5-1 to TRBJ2-1; D gene uncertain. Trimming took off 0 bases at V and 0 bases at J, with 4 bases between the two ends. In germline, CDR1 is SGHRS, CDR2 YFSETQ. This CDR3 comprises 14 residues. CDR3 in amino acids: CASSLEVSYNEQFF. For the CDR3, the DNA is TGCGCCAGCAGCTTGGAAGTCTCCTACAATGAGCAGTTCTTC.

This clonotype occurred many times. The chain uses TRBV5-5 and TRBJ2-4; D remains ambiguous. CDR1 SGHKS and CDR2 YYEKEE come from the germline V gene (reference sequence). The V end was cut by 4 bases, the J end by 0 bases, with 11 bases between. CDR3 length: 15 amino acids. This chain's CDR3 is CASSRIGVAKNIQYF. The CDR3 region has the DNA TGTGCCAGCAGCCGGATCGGAGTAGCCAAAAACATTCAGTACTTC.

This clonotype was picked up many times. The gene calls are TRBV27 and TRBJ2-1; D gene uncertain. CDR1 and CDR2 from the germline V gene are MNHEY and SMNVEV (reference sequence). V lost 4 bases, J lost 6 bases, and 13 bases lay in between. The CDR3 is 14 residues long. The CDR3 reads CASSSRVKGNEQFF. CDR3 in DNA: TGTGCCAGCAGTTCTAGGGTTAAGGGCAATGAGCAGTTCTTC.

This clonotype was counted at least ten times. The chain couples TRBV5-4 to TRBJ1-1, with 9 bases identical to TRBD1. The J segment lost 1 base and the V segment lost 2 bases, leaving 3 bases of the junction unmatched. The CDR3 consists of 15 residues. CDR1 is SGHNT and CDR2 is YYREEE in the germline V gene (reference sequence). CDR3 residues: CASSFRTGANTEAFF. The CDR3 nucleotides read TGTGCCAGCAGCTTCCGGACAGGGGCGAACACTGAAGCTTTCTTT. The full variable domain, with the rest looked up from reference TRBV5-4 and TRBJ1-1, is ETGVTQSPTHLIKTRGQQVTLRCSSQSGHNTVSWYQQALGQGPQFIFQYYREEENGRGNFPPRFSGLQFPNYSSELNVNALELDDSALYLCASSFRTGANTEAFFGQGTRLTVV.

There are many counts of this clonotype. The CDR3 spells CASSPTSNTGELFF. CDR3 in DNA: TGTGCCAGCTCACCCACATCGAACACCGGGGAGCTGTTTTTT. V and J are TRBV18 and TRBJ2-2; D not certain. V dropped 3 bases and J dropped 0 bases, with 5 bases sitting between them. CDR1 is KGHSH and CDR2 is LQKENI in the germline V gene. The CDR3 covers 14 residues.

This clonotype was counted ten times or more. The J gene is TRBJ2-7, the V gene TRBV5-5; D is unclear. V lost 4 bases to trimming and J lost 0 bases, with 17 bases between them. Germline V lookup: CDR1 SGHKS, CDR2 YYEKEE (reference sequence). This CDR3 has 16 amino acids. The chain's CDR3 is CASSRGGNLDSYEQYF. The CDR3, as DNA: TGTGCCAGCAGCCGCGGTGGGAACCTAGACTCCTACGAGCAGTACTTC.

Many counts were recorded for this clonotype. This chain uses TRBV14 with TRBJ2-5; D gene uncertain. The CDR3 extends over 13 amino acids. Germline CDR1 and CDR2: SGHDN and FVKESK. Deletions cut 2 bases from V and 2 bases from J, with 6 bases between. The CDR3 spells CASSQRMQETQYF. CDR3 sequence (DNA): TGTGCCAGCAGCCAAAGGATGCAAGAGACCCAGTACTTC.

This clonotype was counted many times. The chain carries TRBV9 and TRBJ2-7, with 7 bases matching TRBD2. There are 15 residues in the CDR3. CDR1 is SGDLS, CDR2 YYNGEE, per germline. Trimming cost V 0 bases and J 1 base; bases outside gene matches: 4. CDR3 DNA: TGTGCCAGCAGCGTAGAGCCAGCGGGGTCCTACGAGCAGTACTTC. Translated, it gives CASSVEPAGSYEQYF.

Ten or more counts support this clonotype. The chain carries TRBV10-2 and TRBJ2-2; D unresolved. The CDR3 extends over 12 amino acids. Germline assignment: CDR1 WSHSY and CDR2 SAAADI. Trimming shortened V by 3 bases and J by 8 bases, and 7 bases separated the two germline ends. The CDR3 sequence: CASSERTGELFF. The CDR3 DNA reads as TGCGCCAGCAGTGAACGAACAGGGGAGCTGTTTTTT.

This clonotype was recorded many times. This chain joins TRBV5-4 and TRBJ2-3, with 12 nucleotides matching TRBD2. The CDR3 has 16 residues. V was pared by 4 bases and J by 2 bases, with 5 bases of the junction left unmatched. Germline V gene data show CDR1 as SGHNT and CDR2 as YYREEE (reference sequence). CDR3 sequence: CASSERTSGTTDTQYF. The CDR3 DNA follows: TGTGCCAGCAGCGAGAGGACTAGCGGGACCACAGATACGCAGTATTTT.

This clonotype was recorded many times. The chain employs TRBV7-2 and TRBJ1-4; unclear D gene. Trimming took 1 base from V and 5 from J, leaving 11 bases between them. Germline V gene sequence: CDR1 SGHTA, CDR2 FQGNSA. The CDR3 covers 15 residues. The CDR3 loop is CASSLVHGMNEKLFF. The CDR3, as DNA: TGTGCCAGCAGCTTAGTACACGGAATGAATGAAAAACTGTTTTTT.

This clonotype showed up many times. The V and J genes are TRBV12-3 or TRBV12-4 and TRBJ1-1, with 7 bases matching TRBD1. The length of the CDR3 is 11 residues. V dropped 10 bases and J dropped 6; count of bases not matched to a gene: 5. The CDR3 protein is CATQGVAEAFF. In DNA form, the CDR3 reads TGTGCCACTCAGGGGGTCGCTGAAGCTTTCTTT.

This clonotype has ten or more counts. The V gene is TRBV18, the J gene TRBJ1-1, with D possibly matching TRBD1 (5 bases). The CDR3 covers 12 residues. V lost 3 bases and J lost 6, with 8 bases in between. The germline gives CDR1 KGHSH, CDR2 LQKENI. CDR3 nucleotide sequence: TGTGCCAGCTCACCGGGACGTTCTGAAGCTTTCTTT. It is translated as CASSPGRSEAFF.

This clonotype is medium-sized. The gene calls are TRBV20-1 and TRBJ2-5; 7 nucleotides align to TRBD2. The CDR3 sequence is 15 residues long. The V and J ends lost 0 bases and 1 base, in that order; junction bases with no gene match: 5. Germline loops: CDR1 DFQATT, CDR2 SNEGSKA (reference sequence). The chain's CDR3 is CSARDNLAVQETQYF. The CDR3 nucleotides read TGCAGTGCTAGAGATAACCTAGCGGTCCAAGAGACCCAGTACTTC.

In its sample, this clonotype was seen many times. V gene TRBV19 combines with J gene TRBJ2-5, with D uncertain. In germline, CDR1 is LNHDA, CDR2 SQIVND (reference sequence). V lost 3 bases and J lost 5, with 16 bases in between. The CDR3 is made up of 15 amino acids. CDR3 DNA: TGTGCCAGTAGTATTGTAGGCTCGGTGATGGAGACCCAGTACTTC. It encodes CASSIVGSVMETQYF.

This clonotype has at least ten counts. The rearrangement links TRBV5-1 to TRBJ1-6; D gene uncertain. V dropped 5 bases and J dropped 14 bases, with 17 bases sitting between them. The germline CDR1 and CDR2 sequences are SGHRS and YFSETQ. There are 13 residues in the CDR3. As DNA, the CDR3 is TGCGCCAGCAGTCTAGCCGAAGGCTTATCCCTCCACTTT. Translation gives CASSLAEGLSLHF.

This clonotype was counted at least ten times. This sequence joins TRBV5-1 and TRBJ2-5; D remains unclear. The CDR3 is 13 residues long. The germline V gene has CDR1 SGHRS and CDR2 YFSETQ. V lost 3 bases to trimming and J lost 3 bases, with 9 bases between them. The CDR3: CASSYRQEETQYF. The CDR3 nucleotides are TGCGCCAGCAGCTATCGCCAGGAAGAGACCCAGTACTTC.

This CDR3 is CSASDRGGYNSPLHF. DNA for the CDR3: TGCAGTGCCTCCGACAGGGGAGGCTATAATTCACCCCTCCACTTT. V gene TRBV20-1 combines with J gene TRBJ1-6, with 8 bases lining up with TRBD1. J lost 3 bases, V lost 6 bases, and 7 bases had no gene match. Germline V CDR1 and CDR2: DFQATT, SNEGSKA (reference sequence). The CDR3 extends over 15 amino acids.

This clonotype came up many times. The V gene is TRBV5-1, the J gene TRBJ2-1; the D is unclear. The CDR3 spans 11 residues. Trimming shortened V by 5 bases and J by 11 bases, and 11 bases separated the two germline ends. CDR1 is SGHRS and CDR2 is YFSETQ in the germline V gene. Written as DNA, the CDR3 is TGCGCCAGCAGAATGACCCTTCAGCAGTTCTTC. It translates to CASRMTLQQFF.

This clonotype was picked up many times. The chain couples TRBV7-9 to TRBJ2-3, with D hard to call. Trimming removed 1 base from V and 7 bases from J, with 0 bases in between. Germline assignment: CDR1 SEHNR and CDR2 FQNEAQ (reference sequence). The CDR3 runs 10 residues. CDR3 region: CASSLDTQYF. CDR3 in DNA: TGTGCCAGCAGCTTAGATACGCAGTATTTT.

This clonotype has a count of ten or more. The genes are TRBV7-2 and TRBJ2-1, with TRBD2 matching over 12 bases. V trimming: 4 bases; J trimming: 12 bases; junction bases outside the gene matches: 13. This CDR3 has 16 residues. Looked up from germline, CDR1 is SGHTA and CDR2 is FQGNSA. The CDR3 DNA sequence: TGTGCCAGCAGCTCTAGCGGGGGGGCCCTTGTGAGCGGGCAGTTCTTC. As protein: CASSSSGGALVSGQFF.

At least ten counts were recorded for this clonotype. CDR3 loop: CASSLIAWETQYF. CDR3 nucleotides: TGTGCCAGCAGTTTAATCGCCTGGGAGACCCAGTACTTC. The chain recombines TRBV12-3 or TRBV12-4 with TRBJ2-5; D is unclear. Between the trimmed V and J ends, which lost 2 bases and 5 bases, there was a span of 9 bases. CDR3 length: 13 residues.

To note about this clonotype: Given a much more abundant clone one base away, this may be a read error. The chain joins TRBV3-1 to TRBJ2-6, with D hard to call. Germline loops: CDR1 LGHDT, CDR2 YNNKEL (reference sequence). CDR3 size: 13 residues. Written as DNA, the CDR3 is TGTGGCAGCAGCCAAAAAGGCGCCAACGTCCTGACTTTC. Residues: CGSSQKGANVLTF.

This clonotype was seen at least ten times. The chain couples TRBV7-6 to TRBJ1-4; the D is unclear. Germline V gene data show CDR1 as SGHVS and CDR2 as FNYEAQ. Trimming pared 1 base from V and 8 bases from J, leaving 14 bases between. This CDR3 comprises 15 residues. CDR3 sequence reads: CASSLGGWSHEKLFF. DNA of the CDR3: TGTGCCAGCAGCTTAGGAGGGTGGTCTCACGAAAAACTGTTTTTT. Together with reference TRBV7-6 and TRBJ1-4, the CDR3 gives the full variable domain: GAGVSQSPRYKVTKRGQDVALRCDPISGHVSLYWYRQALGQGPEFLTYFNYEAQQDKSGLPNDRFSAERPEGSISTLTIQRTEQRDSAMYRCASSLGGWSHEKLFFGSGTQLSVL.

This clonotype was counted ten times or more. V gene TRBV29-1 combines with J gene TRBJ1-1, with D unresolved. Germline V gene lookup returns CDR1 SQVTM and CDR2 ANQGSEA. This CDR3 is 11 amino acids long. The V end was cut by 4 bases, the J end by 3 bases, with 6 bases between. The CDR3 DNA follows: TGCAGCGTTGGTGGAGACACTGAAGCTTTCTTT. The encoded protein is CSVGGDTEAFF.

This clonotype was detected many times. The CDR3 nucleotides are TGTGCCACCAGCAGAGGGACAGGGAGCTCCTACGAGCAGTACTTC. Residues: CATSRGTGSSYEQYF. This chain joins TRBV15 and TRBJ2-7, with 8 bases identical to TRBD1. This CDR3 is 15 amino acids long. Germline lookup yields CDR1 LNHNV and CDR2 YYDKDF (reference sequence). V was pared by 1 base and J by 0 bases, with 2 bases of the junction left unmatched.

This clonotype was recorded many times. The V call is TRBV12-3 or TRBV12-4, the J call TRBJ1-6; D unclear. The CDR3 runs to 15 residues. The germline V and J ends were trimmed by 7 bases and 6 bases, with 16 bases remaining between them. The CDR3 sequence is CASKESLVVNSPLHF. CDR3 in DNA: TGTGCCAGCAAAGAAAGCCTGGTGGTTAATTCACCCCTCCACTTT.

This clonotype came up many times. The V gene is TRBV7-2, the J gene TRBJ2-7; maybe TRBD1 (5 bases). Trimming removed 5 bases at V and 4 bases at J, with 15 bases between. The CDR3 is made up of 14 amino acids. Germline V gene sequence: CDR1 SGHTA, CDR2 FQGNSA. CDR3 in DNA: TGTGCCAGCAGCCGATCAGGGCACGGGTACGAGCAGTACGTC. Translation: CASSRSGHGYEQYV.

Many counts were recorded for this clonotype. V and J are TRBV10-3 and TRBJ1-1, with D possibly matching TRBD1 (5 bases). The CDR3 consists of 15 residues. Trimming removed 10 bases from V and 1 base from J, with 19 bases in between. Germline values: CDR1 ENHRY, CDR2 SYGVKD. In nucleotides, the CDR3 is TGTGCCACCACGGGAGGGGCGATTCGGAACACTGAAGCTTTCTTT. It is translated as CATTGGAIRNTEAFF.

Ten or more counts support this clonotype. V is TRBV18 and J is TRBJ2-6; 12 bases map to TRBD1. V shed 1 base and J 4 bases; nucleotides not matched to a gene: 5. The germline V gene encodes CDR1 KGHSH and CDR2 LQKENI. The CDR3 covers 18 residues. For the CDR3, the DNA is TGTGCCAGCTCACCACTGGGACAGGGGGCTGGAGGGGCCAACGTCCTGACTTTC. It specifies CASSPLGQGAGGANVLTF.

About this clonotype itself: A read error may explain this, as a much larger clone is one base away. The chain employs TRBV20-1 and TRBJ2-1; possible D gene TRBD2, 6 bases. The CDR3 is 17 amino acids. Germline V gives CDR1 DFQATT, CDR2 SNEGSKA (reference sequence). CDR3 residues: CCARGGARRGTGDEQFF. In nucleotides, the CDR3 is TGCTGTGCTAGAGGAGGGGCCCGTAGGGGAACAGGCGATGAGCAGTTCTTC.